Sequencing of this T cell receptor beta chain was carried out in a study of CD8 T cells in ankylosing spondylitis. At least ten counts were recorded for this clonotype. The antigen remains undetermined. Quantitative 5'-RACE with molecular barcodes generated TCR beta libraries. MiXCR was run by TCRdb on the 5' RACE reads, yielding one entry per CDR3 protein. Of about 240,000 distinct CDR3 sequences in the sample, 8.6% are singletons; the top ten hold over 6.5%. Study observations and caveats: Within peripheral blood, clones linked to disease were CD8+ and relatively rare. There was a TCR beta motif, made of fewer than 10 highly homologous variants, that appeared characteristic of ankylosing spondylitis blood.

CDR3 length equals 14 residues. V lost 5 bases to trimming and J lost 8 bases, with 15 bases between them. Germline V lookup: CDR1 LNHDA, CDR2 SQIVND (reference sequence). The receptor was isolated from a male donor with ankylosing spondylitis or in good health (not recorded which). The chain joins TRBV19 to TRBJ1-4, with a tentative D call TRBD1 (6 bases). The sequencing sample was made of blood, either unsorted or a sorted T cell fraction (not recorded which). This CDR3 is CASSGGGGGEKLFF. CDR3 DNA sequence: TGTGCCAGTAGTGGGGGCGGGGGCGGCGAAAAACTGTTTTTT.